The present entry profiles one TCR beta chain with its context. This record belongs to a study of shared T cell receptors in the human thymus. TCRdb's table, derived via immunoSEQ multiplex PCR, lists solely in-frame clones and lacks some. The sample lists hundreds of thousands of clones, more than 75% occurring once. Separately, the same data were catalogued under a study of human thymus T cells.

This sequence was found in a boy under three years old with a congenital heart defect. Sequencing was performed on thymocytes.

The CDR3 sequence: CASSLEDREMTDTQYF. CDR3 bases: TGTGCCAGCAGCTTAGAGGACAGGGAAATGACAGATACGCAGTATTTT. The V gene is TRBV7-8, the J gene TRBJ2-3, with 8 bases lining up with TRBD1. Germline assignment: CDR1 SGHVS and CDR2 FQNEAQ. V was clipped by 1 base and J by 3 bases; unmatched bases: 6. The CDR3 contains 16 residues.